Listed here are 18 T cell receptor beta chains from one sample, sequenced in a study of identical twins. One entry per CDR3 protein results from TCRdb running MiXCR on the 5' RACE reads. Among around 1.7 million distinct CDR3 sequences listed, roughly 35% were seen once. The sample consisted of cord blood. Receptors originate from a newborn girl in good health.

V usage is TRBV20-1 and J usage is TRBJ2-1, with 10 bases lining up with TRBD2. The CDR3 extends over 17 amino acids. The germline V gene encodes CDR1 DFQATT and CDR2 SNEGSKA (reference sequence). V shed 1 base, J shed 5 bases, and the junction held 11 bases outside the gene matches. CDR3 coding DNA: TGCAGTGCTAGAGCCCTAGCGGGAGATTCGCACAACAATGAGCAGTTCTTC. The encoded protein is CSARALAGDSHNNEQFF.

The sample holds a few counts of this clonotype. The J gene is TRBJ2-3, the V gene TRBV20-1; possible D gene TRBD2, 7 bases. Germline CDR1 and CDR2: DFQATT and SNEGSKA (reference sequence). The CDR3 totals 15 residues. V was trimmed by 0 bases and J by 2 bases, leaving 12 bases between them. Written as DNA, the CDR3 is TGCAGTGCTAGAGAAACCGGGGGGCCCACAGATACGCAGTATTTT. It codes for CSARETGGPTDTQYF.

The rearrangement links TRBV6-1 to TRBJ2-1, with 14 nucleotides matching TRBD2. The J call may be incorrect, as the DNA end agrees better with TRBJ2-7. Germline CDR1 and CDR2: MNHNS and SASEGT. CDR3 size: 19 residues. The CDR3 region is CASKQAGLAGAGPTNEQYF. The CDR3 DNA reads TGTGCCAGCAAGCAAGCGGGACTAGCGGGAGCGGGTCCTACCAATGAGCAGTACTTC.

V gene TRBV20-1 combines with J gene TRBJ2-6; D gene uncertain. With 7 bases removed from V and 4 bases from J, the gap between germline ends came to 8 bases. The germline V gene encodes CDR1 DFQATT and CDR2 SNEGSKA (reference sequence). The CDR3 loop spans 12 amino acids. The DNA for the CDR3 is TGCAGTGGTATCTCCGGGGCCAACGTCCTGACTTTC. This translates into CSGISGANVLTF.

This clonotype appeared a few times. The J gene is TRBJ2-5, the V gene TRBV20-1, with 7 bases lining up with TRBD2. Germline loops: CDR1 DFQATT, CDR2 SNEGSKA (reference sequence). V lost 6 bases, J lost 11 bases, and 18 bases stayed unmatched. The CDR3 runs 14 residues. The CDR3 spells CSATGRIGGNEQYF. The CDR3 DNA sequence: TGCAGTGCAACTGGGCGTATCGGGGGGAATGAGCAGTACTTC.

This clonotype was detected only once. Mismatch with germline at one junction end may stem from a read error. Here the CDR3 reads CASSFYKAPSSTDTEYF. The CDR3 DNA reads as TGTGCCAGCAGTTTCTATAAGGCCCCTTCTAGCACAGATACGGAGTATTTT. The V call is TRBV12-3 or TRBV12-4, the J call TRBJ2-3; D possibly corresponds to TRBD2 (5 bases). CDR3 length: 17 amino acids.

CDR3: CASGLRNPQYEQYF. The CDR3 DNA follows: TGTGCCAGCGGTCTCAGAAACCCACAATACGAGCAGTACTTC. The J gene is TRBJ2-7, the V gene TRBV12-3 or TRBV12-4, with no clear D. CDR3 size: 14 residues. Trimming pared 8 bases from V and 4 bases from J, leaving 18 bases between.

A remark on this clonotype: Sequence at one end of the junction differs from germline and may be a read error. The J gene is TRBJ1-4, the V gene TRBV24-1; D gene ambiguous. The CDR3 has 13 residues. Germline V CDR1 and CDR2: KGHDR, SFDVKD. The CDR3 sequence is CATQDGFNEELFF. The CDR3 nucleotides read TGTGCCACCCAGGACGGATTTAATGAAGAACTGTTTTTT.

In DNA form, the CDR3 reads TGCGCCAGCAGCTTGTCAGGGTTGGAGACCCAGTTCTTC. It is translated as CASSLSGLETQFF. The chain couples TRBV5-1 to TRBJ2-1; possible D gene TRBD1, 5 bases. The germline V gene has CDR1 SGHRS and CDR2 YFSETQ. Trimming took off 1 base at V and 13 bases at J, with 15 bases between the two ends. CDR3 length: 13 amino acids.

The CDR3 DNA reads as TGTGCCAGCACCCTTAGCGGGAGGCCGTACCAAGAGACCCAGTACTTC. Translating gives CASTLSGRPYQETQYF. The rearrangement joins TRBV12-3 or TRBV12-4 to TRBJ2-5; TRBD2 matches 10 bases. This CDR3 region has 16 residues. Trimming took 7 bases from V and 0 from J; bases not matched to a gene: 8.

This clonotype was counted at least ten times. This chain uses TRBV6-5 with TRBJ1-5; maybe TRBD1 (5 bases). The CDR3 is 14 amino acids. Trimming shortened V by 2 bases and J by 2 bases, and 7 bases separated the two germline ends. Germline assignment: CDR1 MNHEY and CDR2 SVGAGI. CDR3 nucleotides: TGTGCCAGCAGTTACGGCAGGGGCAATCAGCCCCAGCATTTT. Translation gives CASSYGRGNQPQHF.

This chain uses TRBV2 with TRBJ1-6; D is unresolved. The CDR3 sequence is 9 residues long. Germline CDR1 reads SNHLY; CDR2 reads FYNNEI. The ends were cut back, 2 bases at V and 13 bases at J, with 0 bases in the middle. CDR3 sequence: CASSEPLHF. CDR3 nucleotides: TGTGCCAGCAGTGAACCCCTCCACTTT. The full variable domain, with the rest looked up from reference TRBV2 and TRBJ1-6, is EPEVTQTPSHQVTQMGQEVILRCVPISNHLYFYWYRQILGQKVEFLVSFYNNEISEKSEIFDDQFSVERPDGSNFTLKIRSTKLEDSAMYFCASSEPLHFGNGTRLTVT.

In this sample, this clonotype turned up once. The chain combines TRBV7-2 with TRBJ1-2, with a tentative D call TRBD1 (6 bases). The CDR3 is made up of 15 amino acids. Trimming cost V 3 bases and J 8 bases, with 19 bases left between them. The V gene's germline CDR1 is SGHTA and CDR2 FQGNSA. The DNA for the CDR3 is TGTGCCAGCAGCTTCGGACAGTTCGGGGGATTGGGCTACACCTTC. This encodes CASSFGQFGGLGYTF.

The CDR3 sequence is CASRNRGKEPQHF. Written as DNA, the CDR3 is TGTGCCAGCAGAAACAGGGGTAAGGAACCCCAGCATTTT. This chain joins TRBV27 and TRBJ1-5, with TRBD1 matching 7 bases. The trim removed 6 bases at V and 10 bases at J, leaving 9 bases unmatched. The CDR3 is made up of 13 amino acids. Germline V gives CDR1 MNHEY, CDR2 SMNVEV (reference sequence).

The V call is TRBV5-1, the J call TRBJ2-2; 8 positions match TRBD2. CDR3 size: 16 residues. After removal of 4 bases from V and 1 base from J, the junction contained 6 bases not matched to a gene. Germline lookup yields CDR1 SGHRS and CDR2 YFSETQ. The CDR3, as DNA: TGCGCCAGCAGCCCCCGGACTAGCTGGAACACCGGGGAGCTGTTTTTT. Protein product: CASSPRTSWNTGELFF.

V usage is TRBV10-3 and J usage is TRBJ1-6, with 9 positions matching TRBD1. V dropped 6 bases and J dropped 5; count of bases not matched to a gene: 5. This CDR3 has 15 amino acids. Germline CDR1 is ENHRY and CDR2 is SYGVKD. Here the CDR3 DNA reads TGTGCCATCAGGGACAGGGGTCAGGATAATTCACCCCTCCACTTT. The encoded protein is CAIRDRGQDNSPLHF.

The V call is TRBV20-1, the J call TRBJ1-2, with 12 bases matching TRBD1. This CDR3 contains 13 residues. V shed 6 bases, J shed 8 bases, and the junction held 7 bases outside the gene matches. Germline V gene sequence: CDR1 DFQATT, CDR2 SNEGSKA (reference sequence). DNA for the CDR3: TGCAGTGCCGGGACAGGGGGCGGGGAAGGCTACACCTTC. Protein product: CSAGTGGGEGYTF.

The CDR3 nucleotides are TGCAGTGCTAGAGATAGTAGCGGGCCGCGAGGAAATGAGCAGTACTTC. This gives the protein CSARDSSGPRGNEQYF. The genes are TRBV20-1 and TRBJ2-1; TRBD2 matches at 7 bases. The last part of the DNA fits TRBJ2-7 better; the J call may be wrong. The CDR3 runs 16 residues. Germline CDR1 is DFQATT and CDR2 is SNEGSKA (reference sequence).